This T cell receptor beta chain was sequenced for a study of cytomegalovirus exposure and HLA in healthy donors. Background on the study: Unique TCR beta sequences numbering some 110 million came from around 180 million T cells in an earlier analysis.

Study results and limitations: CMV antigen specificity was confirmed in vitro for three CMV-associated chains. A later analysis associated some 16,000 TCR beta sequences with HLA alleles at a 0.05 false discovery rate.

In the PCR, 60 Vbeta and 13 Jbeta primers were used. Assay used: immunoSEQ multiplex PCR; TCRdb lists only in-frame clones, some missing. The sample has 130,000 or so clones; around 80% are singletons. Germline loops: CDR1 SSHAT, CDR2 FNYEAQ (reference sequence). This CDR3 has 16 amino acids. Note on this clone: No antigen is known for it. The junction departs from germline at one end; a sequencing error may be responsible.

The chain combines TRBV7-7 with TRBJ2-5; 8 positions agree with TRBD1. The sample comprised PBMCs. The clonotype was recovered from a female donor in good health and CMV-seronegative. The CDR3 DNA is TGTGCTAGCAGCTTAGGTTTAGGACAGGGTCAAGAGACCCAGTACTTC. This sequence encodes CASSLGLGQGQETQYF. The full variable domain, in which reference TRBV7-7 and TRBJ2-5 provide the parts outside the CDR3, is GAGVSQSPRYKVTKRGQDVTLRCDPISSHATLYWYQQALGQGPEFLTYFNYEAQPDKSGLPSDRFSAERPEGSISTLTIQRTEQRDSAMYRCASSLGLGQGQETQYFGPGTRLLVL.